The rows below give T cell receptor beta chains drawn from one sample of a study of blood T cell repertoires in COVID-19. Method: immunoSEQ multiplex PCR; TCRdb's copy keeps in-frame clones and lacks some. The sample holds hundreds of thousands of clones, 85% seen once. Specimen: peripheral blood. The receptors shown here come from a woman under 30 with acute or convalescent COVID-19. The CDR3 runs from the conserved cysteine through the conserved F or W. The D gene is left open where the match is weak. Clone size is given for some rows only: seen once, a few or many times, or a class if the clone is expanded.

D	J	V	size	DNA	CDR3
NA	TRBJ1-3	TRBV7-8	NA	TGTGCCAGCAGCTTAGCAGGAGATGGAAACACCATATATTTT	CASSLAGDGNTIYF
NA	TRBJ1-3	TRBV6-5	NA	TGTGCCAGCAGTTACGGGCGATCCGGAAACACCATATATTTT	CASSYGRSGNTIYF
NA	TRBJ1-4	TRBV19	NA	TGTGCCAGTATGTGGGGAGGTCAAAAACTGTTTTTT	CASMWGGQKLFF
NA	TRBJ1-1	TRBV6-6	NA	TGTGCCAGCAGTTACGTGCAGGGCGGGAACACTGAAGCTTTCTTT	CASSYVQGGNTEAFF
TRBD2	TRBJ2-7	TRBV6-5	NA	TGTGCCAGCAGCCTGCGGGGGGGATACGAGCAGTACTTC	CASSLRGGYEQYF
NA	TRBJ1-2	TRBV18	NA	TGTGCCAGCTCGCCCCAAGGGGAAACTACCCCTACGGGCTACACCTTC	CASSPQGETTPTGYTF
NA	TRBJ2-7	TRBV12-1	NA	TGTGCCAGCAGCTTCAGATTAACTAGCGGGAGGGGGGACGAGCAGTACTTC	CASSFRLTSGRGDEQYF
TRBD1	TRBJ2-7	TRBV4-1	NA	TGCGCCAGCAGCCCCGACGACAGGGTTTGGTACGAGCAGTACTTC	CASSPDDRVWYEQYF
TRBD1	TRBJ2-6	TRBV2	NA	TGTGCCAGCAGACAGGGGGCTTCTGGGGCCAACGTCCTGACTTTC	CASRQGASGANVLTF
TRBD2	TRBJ2-1	TRBV6-5	NA	TGTGCCAGCAGTTACTCGAATCGGCTAGCGGACAATGAGCAGTTCTTC	CASSYSNRLADNEQFF
NA	TRBJ2-6	TRBV4-2	NA	TGTGCCAGCAGCCAAGAGGACGGGGGGCAGGTAACCGGGGCCAACGTCCTGACTTTC	CASSQEDGGQVTGANVLTF
NA	TRBJ2-7	TRBV5-5	NA	TGTGCCAGCAGCCGGGACTCTCCGGAGCAGTACTTC	CASSRDSPEQYF
TRBD1	TRBJ1-2	TRBV15	NA	TGTGCCACCAGCCGAGCGCGGGACAGGGCCCCCGGCTACACCTTC	CATSRARDRAPGYTF
NA	TRBJ1-5	TRBV7-2	NA	TGTGCCAGCAGCTCCAGGGTTAACCAGCCCCAGCATTTT	CASSSRVNQPQHF
TRBD2	TRBJ2-5	TRBV6-1	NA	TGTGCCAGCAGTGAAGCGCTTCGGGGTAGCGGGGGACCACAAGAGACCCAGTACTTC	CASSEALRGSGGPQETQYF
NA	TRBJ1-1	TRBV28	once	TGTGCCAGCAGTTTAGGGGGGTGGTCCGAGTTCACTGAAGCTTTCTTT	CASSLGGWSEFTEAFF
TRBD1	TRBJ1-1	TRBV19	NA	TGTGCCAGTAGTCCCCTGGGGACAGTCGACACTGAAGCTTTCTTT	CASSPLGTVDTEAFF
TRBD2	TRBJ2-1	TRBV5-1	NA	TGCGCCAGCAGCTTTACTAGCGGGCCCTACAATGAGCAGTTCTTC	CASSFTSGPYNEQFF
TRBD1	TRBJ1-1	TRBV5-1	NA	TGCGCCAGCAGCTGGACAGGGGTGAACACTGAAGCTTTCTTT	CASSWTGVNTEAFF
TRBD1	TRBJ1-3	TRBV2	NA	TGTGCCACAGGGGGGCCGGAGATGAATTTCGAGGAGTCTGGAAACACCATATATTTT	CATGGPEMNFEESGNTIYF
NA	TRBJ2-7	TRBV30	NA	TGTGCCTGGAGTGTACGGGTTCCTAACGACCGGTACTTC	CAWSVRVPNDRYF
NA	TRBJ1-1	TRBV9	once	TGTGCCAGCAGCCCAGATAAGGACAGCAGCACTGAAGCTTTCTTT	CASSPDKDSSTEAFF
TRBD2	TRBJ2-3	TRBV6-1	NA	TGTGCCAGCAGCGAATCGGGACTAGCGGGGAGACTGGCAGATACGCAGTATTTT	CASSESGLAGRLADTQYF
NA	TRBJ2-7	TRBV11-2	NA	TGTGCCAGCAGCTTGACTAACAGGGAAACAGACTACGAGCAGTACTTC	CASSLTNRETDYEQYF
NA	TRBJ1-1	TRBV11-2	NA	TGTGCCAGCAGCCCCGGGAGGGACTCCGAAGCTTTCTTT	CASSPGRDSEAFF
NA	TRBJ1-6	TRBV10-3	NA	TGTGCCATCAGTGAGGAGACAGTTAATTCACCCCTCCACTTT	CAISEETVNSPLHF
TRBD1	TRBJ2-7	TRBV6-5	NA	TGTGCCACTCACCCGGAGAGGACAGGGAAGGACGAGCAGTACTTC	CATHPERTGKDEQYF
TRBD1	TRBJ2-7	TRBV7-3	NA	TGTGCCAGCAGCGCAGGGGGCTACTACGAGCAGTACTTC	CASSAGGYYEQYF
NA	TRBJ1-1	TRBV10-1	few	TGCGCCAGCAGTGAGCGGAACACTGAAGCTTTCTTT	CASSERNTEAFF
NA	TRBJ2-3	TRBV6-5	NA	TGTGCCAGCAGTTGGGGACGCCGGCGGGGCGATACGCAGTATTTT	CASSWGRRRGDTQYF
NA	TRBJ1-1	TRBV9	few	TGTGCCAGCAGCGTTGGGGGGAGCACTGAAGCTTTCTTT	CASSVGGSTEAFF
NA	TRBJ2-1	TRBV19	NA	TGTGCCAGTAGTATAGGGGGCGACCACAATGAGCAGTTCTTC	CASSIGGDHNEQFF
TRBD2	TRBJ2-3	TRBV10-2	NA	TGCGCCAGCAGTAGCGGGGGGCCCCCCACAGATACGCAGTATTTT	CASSSGGPPTDTQYF
NA	TRBJ1-2	TRBV14	NA	TGTGCCAGCAGCCTCGGGATCCCTGAATATGGCTACACCTTC	CASSLGIPEYGYTF
NA	TRBJ2-6	TRBV6-1	NA	TGTGCCAGCAGTGAAGCGGGGAGCGGGGCCAACGTCCTGACTTTC	CASSEAGSGANVLTF
NA	TRBJ1-5	TRBV27	NA	TGTGCCAGCAGTTACGGAGGGAGGGGGAGTCAGCCCCAGCATTTT	CASSYGGRGSQPQHF
NA	TRBJ1-6	TRBV6-5	once	TGTGCCAGCAGCGTTAGGACTGATGATAATTCACCCCTCCACTTT	CASSVRTDDNSPLHF
NA	TRBJ1-2	TRBV18	NA	TGTGCCAGCTCACCAGAACAAGACTATGGCTACACCTTC	CASSPEQDYGYTF
TRBD1	TRBJ2-6	TRBV7-3	NA	TGTGCCAGCAGGATTGGGACAGGGGGCGCCGGGGCCAACGTCCTGACTTTC	CASRIGTGGAGANVLTF